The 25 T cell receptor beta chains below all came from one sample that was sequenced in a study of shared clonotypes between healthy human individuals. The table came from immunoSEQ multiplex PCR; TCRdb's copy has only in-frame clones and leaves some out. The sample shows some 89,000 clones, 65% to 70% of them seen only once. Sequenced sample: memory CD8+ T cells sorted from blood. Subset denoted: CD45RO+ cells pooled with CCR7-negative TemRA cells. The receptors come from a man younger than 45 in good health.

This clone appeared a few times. In nucleotides, the CDR3 is TGTGCCAGCAGTCCGGCTAGCGGGAGGGACTCCTACGAGCAGTACTTC. This sequence encodes CASSPASGRDSYEQYF. The V call is TRBV28, the J call TRBJ2-7, with TRBD2 matching 12 bases. CDR3 length equals 16 residues. Per the germline V gene, CDR1 is MDHEN and CDR2 is SYDVKM. J was trimmed by 0 bases and V by 5 bases; bases with no gene match: 5.

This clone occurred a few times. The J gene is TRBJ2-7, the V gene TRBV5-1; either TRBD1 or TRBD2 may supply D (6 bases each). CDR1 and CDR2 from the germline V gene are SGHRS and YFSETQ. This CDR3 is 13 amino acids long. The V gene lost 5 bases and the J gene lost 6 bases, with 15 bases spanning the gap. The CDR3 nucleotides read TGCGCCAGCAGTGCAGGCTCGGGGGCCGAGCAGTACTTC. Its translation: CASSAGSGAEQYF.

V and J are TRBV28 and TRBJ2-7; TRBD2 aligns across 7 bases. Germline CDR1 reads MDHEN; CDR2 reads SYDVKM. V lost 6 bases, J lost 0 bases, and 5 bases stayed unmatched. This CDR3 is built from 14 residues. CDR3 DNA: TGTGCCAGCAGATCTAGCGGAAACTCCTACGAGCAGTACTTC. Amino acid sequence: CASRSSGNSYEQYF.

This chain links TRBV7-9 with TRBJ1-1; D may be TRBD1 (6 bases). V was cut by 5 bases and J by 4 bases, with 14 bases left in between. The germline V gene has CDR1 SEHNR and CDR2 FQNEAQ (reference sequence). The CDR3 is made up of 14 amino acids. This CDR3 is CASSPRGTFTEAFF. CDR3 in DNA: TGTGCCAGCAGCCCCCGAGGGACATTCACTGAAGCTTTCTTT.

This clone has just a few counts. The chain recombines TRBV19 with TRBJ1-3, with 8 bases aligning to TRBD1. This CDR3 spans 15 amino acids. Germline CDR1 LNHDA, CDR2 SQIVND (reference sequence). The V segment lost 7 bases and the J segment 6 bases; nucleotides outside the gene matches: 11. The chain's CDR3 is CASTDPGTGTNTIYF. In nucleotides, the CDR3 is TGTGCCAGTACCGATCCCGGGACAGGTACAAACACCATATATTTT.

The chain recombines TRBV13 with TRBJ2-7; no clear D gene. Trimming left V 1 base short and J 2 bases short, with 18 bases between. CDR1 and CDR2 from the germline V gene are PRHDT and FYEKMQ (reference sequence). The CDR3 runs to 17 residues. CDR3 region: CASSLAYLDGRTYEQYF. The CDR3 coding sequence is TGTGCCAGCAGCTTAGCCTACCTTGACGGAAGAACCTACGAGCAGTACTTC.

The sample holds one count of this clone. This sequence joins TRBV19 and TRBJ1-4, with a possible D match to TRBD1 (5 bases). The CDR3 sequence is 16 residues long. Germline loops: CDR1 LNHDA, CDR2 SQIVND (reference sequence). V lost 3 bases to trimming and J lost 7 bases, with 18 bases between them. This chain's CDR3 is CASSIGRGAAREKLFF. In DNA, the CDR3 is TGTGCCAGTAGTATTGGCCGCGGGGCTGCCCGTGAAAAACTGTTTTTT.

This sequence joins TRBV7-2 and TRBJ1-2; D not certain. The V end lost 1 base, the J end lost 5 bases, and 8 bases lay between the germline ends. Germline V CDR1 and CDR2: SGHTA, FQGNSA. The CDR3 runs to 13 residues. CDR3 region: CASSLGTLYGYTF. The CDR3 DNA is TGTGCCAGCAGCTTAGGGACCCTATATGGCTACACCTTC.

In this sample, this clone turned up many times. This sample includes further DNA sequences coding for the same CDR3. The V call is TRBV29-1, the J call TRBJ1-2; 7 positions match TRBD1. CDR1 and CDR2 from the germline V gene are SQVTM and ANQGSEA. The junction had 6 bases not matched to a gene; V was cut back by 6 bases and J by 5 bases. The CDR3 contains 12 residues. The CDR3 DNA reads TGCAGCGTGACCGACAGGGAATATGGCTACACCTTC. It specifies CSVTDREYGYTF.

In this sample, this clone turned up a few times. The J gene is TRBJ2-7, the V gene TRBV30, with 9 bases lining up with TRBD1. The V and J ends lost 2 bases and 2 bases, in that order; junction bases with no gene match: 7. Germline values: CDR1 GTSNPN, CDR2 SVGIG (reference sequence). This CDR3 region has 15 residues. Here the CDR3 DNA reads TGTGCCTGGAGTACGGGACAGGGACACACCTACGAGCAGTACTTC. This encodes CAWSTGQGHTYEQYF.

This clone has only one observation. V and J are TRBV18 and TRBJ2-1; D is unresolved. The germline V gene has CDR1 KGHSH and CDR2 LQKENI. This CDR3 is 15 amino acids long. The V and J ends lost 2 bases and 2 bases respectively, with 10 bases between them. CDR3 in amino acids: CASSPYSQPYNEQFF. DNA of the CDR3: TGTGCCAGCTCACCATATTCCCAGCCCTACAATGAGCAGTTCTTC.

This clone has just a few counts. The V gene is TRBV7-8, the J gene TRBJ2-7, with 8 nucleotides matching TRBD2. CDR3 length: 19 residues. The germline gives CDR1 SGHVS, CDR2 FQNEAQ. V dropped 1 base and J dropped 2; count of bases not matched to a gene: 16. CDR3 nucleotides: TGTGCCAGCAGCTTAGTGGGGGGAGTTCGAGCGGGAGAAGCCTACGAGCAGTACTTC. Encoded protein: CASSLVGGVRAGEAYEQYF.

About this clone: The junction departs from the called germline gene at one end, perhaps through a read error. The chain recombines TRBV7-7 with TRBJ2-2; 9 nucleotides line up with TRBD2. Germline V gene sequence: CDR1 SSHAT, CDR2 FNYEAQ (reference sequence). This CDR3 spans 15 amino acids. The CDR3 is CASSLLSGSFGELFF. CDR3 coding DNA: TGTGCTAGCAGCTTACTTAGCGGGAGTTTCGGGGAGCTGTTTTTT.

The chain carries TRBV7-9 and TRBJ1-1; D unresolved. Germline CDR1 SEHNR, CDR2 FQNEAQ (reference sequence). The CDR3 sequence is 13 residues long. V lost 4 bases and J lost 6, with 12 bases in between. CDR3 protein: CASSSLALPEAFF. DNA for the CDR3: TGTGCCAGCAGCTCCCTCGCCTTGCCTGAAGCTTTCTTT. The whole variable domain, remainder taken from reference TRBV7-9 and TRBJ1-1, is DTGVSQNPRHKITKRGQNVTFRCDPISEHNRLYWYRQTLGQGPEFLTYFQNEAQLEKSRLLSDRFSAERPKGSFSTLEIQRTEQGDSAMYLCASSSLALPEAFFGQGTRLTVV.

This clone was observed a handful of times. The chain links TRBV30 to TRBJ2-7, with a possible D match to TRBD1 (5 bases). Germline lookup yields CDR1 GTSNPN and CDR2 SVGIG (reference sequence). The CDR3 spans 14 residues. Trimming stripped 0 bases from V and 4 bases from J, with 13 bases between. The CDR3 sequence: CAWSVGAGRYEQYF. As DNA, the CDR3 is TGTGCCTGGAGTGTAGGTGCAGGGCGGTACGAGCAGTACTTC.

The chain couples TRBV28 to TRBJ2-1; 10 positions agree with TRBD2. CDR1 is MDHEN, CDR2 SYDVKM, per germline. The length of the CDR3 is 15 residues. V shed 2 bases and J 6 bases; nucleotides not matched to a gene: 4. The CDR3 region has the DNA TGTGCCAGCAGTTTAACGTCTAGCGGGAGCAATGAGCAGTTCTTC. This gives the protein CASSLTSSGSNEQFF.

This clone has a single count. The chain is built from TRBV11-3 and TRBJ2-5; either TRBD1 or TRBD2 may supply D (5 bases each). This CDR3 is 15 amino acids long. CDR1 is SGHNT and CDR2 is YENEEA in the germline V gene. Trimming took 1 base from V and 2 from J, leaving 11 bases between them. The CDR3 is CASSLGDRPQETQYF. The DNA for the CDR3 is TGTGCCAGCAGCTTAGGGGACCGGCCGCAAGAGACCCAGTACTTC.

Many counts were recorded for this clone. The CDR3 nucleotides read TGTGCCATCAGTGAGTCGTTCCGGACCGGGGAGCTGTTTTTT. This gives the protein CAISESFRTGELFF. V gene TRBV10-3 combines with J gene TRBJ2-2, with no clear D. This CDR3 contains 14 residues. Trimming left V 0 bases short and J 5 bases short, with 7 bases between. Germline V gives CDR1 ENHRY, CDR2 SYGVKD.

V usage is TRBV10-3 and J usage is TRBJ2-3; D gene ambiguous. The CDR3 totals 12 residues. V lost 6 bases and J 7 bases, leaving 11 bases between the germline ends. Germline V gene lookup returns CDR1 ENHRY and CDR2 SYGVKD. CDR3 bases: TGTGCCATCAGCCCTGCCCTTTATACGCAGTATTTT. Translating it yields CAISPALYTQYF.

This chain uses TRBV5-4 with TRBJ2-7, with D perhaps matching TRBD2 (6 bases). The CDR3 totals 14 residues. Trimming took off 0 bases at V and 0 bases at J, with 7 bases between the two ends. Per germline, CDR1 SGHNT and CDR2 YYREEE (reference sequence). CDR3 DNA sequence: TGTGCCAGCAGCTTGGGCGGGACCTCCTACGAGCAGTACTTC. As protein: CASSLGGTSYEQYF.

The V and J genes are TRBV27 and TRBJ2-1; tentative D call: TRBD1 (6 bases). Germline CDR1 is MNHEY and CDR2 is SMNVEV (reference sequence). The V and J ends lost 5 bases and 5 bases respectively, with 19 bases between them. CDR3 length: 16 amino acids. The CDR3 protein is CASSLQGTGPNNEQFF. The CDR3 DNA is TGTGCCAGCAGTCTCCAGGGTACAGGGCCTAACAATGAGCAGTTCTTC.

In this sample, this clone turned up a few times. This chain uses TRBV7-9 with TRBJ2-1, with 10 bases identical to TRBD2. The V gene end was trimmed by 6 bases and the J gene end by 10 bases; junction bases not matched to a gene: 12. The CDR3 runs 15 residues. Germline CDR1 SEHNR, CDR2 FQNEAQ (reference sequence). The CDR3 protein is CASRPGTSETTEQFF. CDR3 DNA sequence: TGTGCCAGCAGACCCGGGACTAGCGAGACCACCGAGCAGTTCTTC.

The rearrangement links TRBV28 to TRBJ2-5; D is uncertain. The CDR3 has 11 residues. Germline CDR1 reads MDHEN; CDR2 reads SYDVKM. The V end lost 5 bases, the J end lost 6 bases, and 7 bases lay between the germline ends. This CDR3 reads CASSAPKTQYF. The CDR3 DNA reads TGTGCCAGCAGTGCTCCAAAGACCCAGTACTTC.

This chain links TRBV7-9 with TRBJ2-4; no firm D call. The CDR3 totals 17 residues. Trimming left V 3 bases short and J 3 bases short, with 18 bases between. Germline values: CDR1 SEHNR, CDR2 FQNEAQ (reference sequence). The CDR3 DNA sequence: TGTGCCAGCAGCTTGCTCGACCGGTCGGAGTACAAAAACATTCAGTACTTC. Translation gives CASSLLDRSEYKNIQYF.

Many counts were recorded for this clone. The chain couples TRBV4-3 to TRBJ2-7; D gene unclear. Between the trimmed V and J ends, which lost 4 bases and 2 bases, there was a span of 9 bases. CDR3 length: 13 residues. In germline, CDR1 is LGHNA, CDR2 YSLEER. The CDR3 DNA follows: TGCGCCAGCAGCCCCGGACCAACCTACGAGCAGTACTTC. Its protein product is CASSPGPTYEQYF.